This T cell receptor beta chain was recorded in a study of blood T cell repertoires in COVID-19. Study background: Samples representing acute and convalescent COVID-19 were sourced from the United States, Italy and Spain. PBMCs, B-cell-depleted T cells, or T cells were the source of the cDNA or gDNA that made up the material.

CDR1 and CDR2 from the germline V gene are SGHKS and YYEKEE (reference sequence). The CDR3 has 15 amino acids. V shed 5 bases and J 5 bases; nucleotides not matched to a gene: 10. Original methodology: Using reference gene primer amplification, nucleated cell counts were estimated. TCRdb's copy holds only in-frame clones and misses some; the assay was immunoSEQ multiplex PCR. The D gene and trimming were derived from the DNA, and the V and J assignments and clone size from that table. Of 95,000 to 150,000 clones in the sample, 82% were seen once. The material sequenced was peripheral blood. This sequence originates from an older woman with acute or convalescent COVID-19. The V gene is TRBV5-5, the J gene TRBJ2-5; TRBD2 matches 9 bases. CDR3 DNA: TGTGCCAGCAGTCGACAAGCGGGGGGCCAGGAGACCCAGTACTTC. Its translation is CASSRQAGGQETQYF.